This is a list of T cell receptor beta chains from one sample in a study of blood T cell repertoires in COVID-19. Data came from immunoSEQ multiplex PCR; TCRdb stores just in-frame clones and leaves some out. The sample has 250,000 to 300,000 clones; more than 70% are singletons. The specimen sequenced was peripheral blood. The receptors were gathered from a man at least 80 years old with acute or convalescent COVID-19. The CDR3 runs from the conserved cysteine through the conserved F or W. D genes are given only for firm matches. Clone size is given for some rows only: seen once, a few or many times, or a class if the clone is expanded.

.,.,13,TRBJ1-5,TRBV19,CASSPDSTQPQHF,TGTGCCAGTAGCCCGGACAGTACGCAGCCCCAGCATTTT
.,.,15,TRBJ2-2,TRBV7-2,CASSLEGTNTGELFF,TGTGCCAGCAGCTTAGAGGGGACGAACACCGGGGAGCTGTTTTTT
TRBD2,.,18,TRBJ2-2,TRBV7-2,CASSLGVERGAHTGELFF,TGTGCCAGCAGCTTAGGGGTCGAGCGGGGGGCCCACACCGGGGAGCTGTTTTTT
.,.,13,TRBJ2-2,TRBV30,CAWSGGLAGELFF,TGTGCCTGGAGTGGAGGGTTGGCCGGGGAGCTGTTTTTT
.,few,12,TRBJ2-1,TRBV11-1,CASSFSGFGQFF,TGTGCCAGCAGCTTCTCAGGGTTCGGGCAGTTCTTC
TRBD2,.,15,TRBJ2-1,TRBV5-4,CASSPGTSGDNEQFF,TGTGCCAGCAGCCCCGGGACTAGCGGAGACAATGAGCAGTTCTTC
.,once,16,TRBJ1-4,TRBV9,CASSVASGGGFEKLFF,TGTGCCAGCAGCGTAGCGAGCGGGGGCGGATTCGAAAAACTGTTTTTT
.,.,16,TRBJ1-4,TRBV6-5,CASSYSRTRVVEKLFF,TGTGCCAGCAGTTACTCAAGAACCAGGGTCGTTGAAAAACTGTTTTTT
.,.,16,TRBJ2-3,TRBV6-1,CASSEGLGGLTDTQYF,TGTGCCAGCAGTGAGGGTTTGGGGGGACTCACAGATACGCAGTATTTT
.,few,15,TRBJ2-7,TRBV3-1/TRBV3-2,CASSQDLTRSYEQYF,TGTGCCAGCAGCCAAGATCTAACGCGCTCCTACGAGCAGTACTTC
.,.,15,TRBJ2-1,TRBV7-2,CASSVAPSSYNEQFF,TGTGCCAGCAGCGTTGCCCCCAGCTCCTACAATGAGCAGTTCTTC
TRBD1,.,16,TRBJ1-4,TRBV3-1/TRBV3-2,CASSQGTGVANEKLFF,TGTGCCAGCAGCCAAGGGACAGGGGTCGCTAATGAAAAACTGTTTTTT
TRBD2,.,15,TRBJ2-2,TRBV6-5,CASSYEAGPFRELFF,TGTGCCAGCAGTTACGAAGCGGGACCTTTCCGGGAGCTGTTTTTT
.,.,14,TRBJ2-5,TRBV11-2,CASSHDRARGPQYF,TGTGCCAGCAGCCATGATCGGGCCCGAGGGCCCCAGTACTTC